Listed below are T cell receptor beta chains from one sample, sequenced in a study of cytomegalovirus exposure and HLA in healthy donors. Using immunoSEQ multiplex PCR, the repertoire was profiled, and TCRdb retains in-frame clones only, with some absent. This table has fewer than 150,000 clones, about 86% appearing once. The material sequenced was PBMCs. Receptors were obtained from a man in his forties in good health and CMV-seropositive. Each CDR3 is given with its conserved first and last residue. D genes are given only for firm matches. For some rows the clone size is stated as once, few or many, or as a class when expanded; others skip it.

v_call: TRBV9
clone_size: NA
d_call: TRBD2
j_call: TRBJ2-3
cdr3_nt: TGTGCCAGCAGCGAAGCGGGGGCAGATACGCAGTATTTT
cdr3_aa: CASSEAGADTQYF

v_call: TRBV30
clone_size: NA
d_call: TRBD1
j_call: TRBJ1-2
cdr3_nt: TGTGCCTGGAGTGGCCCCCTCCCCGACAGGGGGGTCTATGGCTACACCTTC
cdr3_aa: CAWSGPLPDRGVYGYTF

v_call: TRBV5-4
clone_size: NA
d_call: NA
j_call: TRBJ2-3
cdr3_nt: TGTGCCAGCAGCTTGGTACAGGCCAGCACAGATACGCAGTATTTT
cdr3_aa: CASSLVQASTDTQYF

v_call: TRBV2
clone_size: NA
d_call: TRBD2
j_call: TRBJ2-1
cdr3_nt: TGTGCCAGCAAGGTCCTAGCGGGGCCAGGTGAGCAGTTCTTC
cdr3_aa: CASKVLAGPGEQFF

v_call: TRBV27
clone_size: NA
d_call: TRBD1
j_call: TRBJ1-2
cdr3_nt: TGTGCCAGCAGTCTTTCGACAGGGTATGGTGGCTACACCTTC
cdr3_aa: CASSLSTGYGGYTF

v_call: TRBV5-4
clone_size: NA
d_call: NA
j_call: TRBJ1-1
cdr3_nt: TGTGCCAGCAGCTTGGGGAGGAGCATGAACACTGAAGCTTTCTTT
cdr3_aa: CASSLGRSMNTEAFF

v_call: TRBV18
clone_size: NA
d_call: NA
j_call: TRBJ1-3
cdr3_nt: TGTGCCAGCTCACCACTGACTAGCGGGTTCTCTGGAAACACCATATATTTT
cdr3_aa: CASSPLTSGFSGNTIYF

v_call: TRBV7-8
clone_size: NA
d_call: NA
j_call: TRBJ1-2
cdr3_nt: TGTGCCAGCAGCTTTAATAAAGGAGTCTATGGCTACACCTTC
cdr3_aa: CASSFNKGVYGYTF

v_call: TRBV5-4
clone_size: NA
d_call: NA
j_call: TRBJ1-1
cdr3_nt: TGTGCCAGCAGCGGTGAACCGGGGAGTATTGCTTTCTTT
cdr3_aa: CASSGEPGSIAFF

v_call: TRBV27
clone_size: few
d_call: NA
j_call: TRBJ2-7
cdr3_nt: TGTGCCAGCAGGCTAGCGAAATCCTACGAGCAGTACTTC
cdr3_aa: CASRLAKSYEQYF

v_call: TRBV5-4
clone_size: NA
d_call: TRBD1
j_call: TRBJ1-4
cdr3_nt: TGTGCCAGCAGCGGCAGGGGGCGAGGGGAAAAACTGTTTTTT
cdr3_aa: CASSGRGRGEKLFF

v_call: TRBV7-2
clone_size: NA
d_call: NA
j_call: TRBJ1-2
cdr3_nt: TGTGCCAGCCGGGTCACCAACTATGGCTACACCTTC
cdr3_aa: CASRVTNYGYTF

v_call: TRBV5-1
clone_size: NA
d_call: NA
j_call: TRBJ2-7
cdr3_nt: TGCGCCAGCAGCCAGATAGAGGACTTTCGCTACGAGCAGTACTTC
cdr3_aa: CASSQIEDFRYEQYF

v_call: TRBV7-9
clone_size: NA
d_call: TRBD1
j_call: TRBJ2-5
cdr3_nt: TGTGCCAGCAGACTAACCCAAGGGACAGCGTTACAAGAGACCCAGTACTTC
cdr3_aa: CASRLTQGTALQETQYF

v_call: TRBV28
clone_size: NA
d_call: NA
j_call: TRBJ1-5
cdr3_nt: TGTGCCAGCAGTTTGACAGTGAGTCAGCCCCAGCATTTT
cdr3_aa: CASSLTVSQPQHF

v_call: TRBV27
clone_size: NA
d_call: TRBD2
j_call: TRBJ2-7
cdr3_nt: TGTGCCAGCAGTCCGAGGCGGGAGGGCCATCGCGAGCAGTACTTC
cdr3_aa: CASSPRREGHREQYF

v_call: TRBV28
clone_size: once
d_call: NA
j_call: TRBJ1-5
cdr3_nt: TGTGCCAGCAGTTTTACCCCAAGGGGCAAGGTGAATCAGCCCCAGCATTTT
cdr3_aa: CASSFTPRGKVNQPQHF

v_call: TRBV5-1
clone_size: NA
d_call: TRBD2
j_call: TRBJ2-5
cdr3_nt: TGCGCCAGCAGCTTCTGGACTAGCGGGAGTCGGAAGACCCAGTACTTC
cdr3_aa: CASSFWTSGSRKTQYF

v_call: TRBV5-1
clone_size: NA
d_call: NA
j_call: TRBJ1-1
cdr3_nt: TGCGCCAGCAGCTACTCACAGTGGAGGGCAATACGGATGGACACTGAAGCTTTCTTT
cdr3_aa: CASSYSQWRAIRMDTEAFF

v_call: TRBV19
clone_size: NA
d_call: NA
j_call: TRBJ1-4
cdr3_nt: TGTGCCAGTAGTACCTCGGGACTCCACCCAAAACTGTTTTTT
cdr3_aa: CASSTSGLHPKLFF

v_call: TRBV29-1
clone_size: NA
d_call: TRBD2
j_call: TRBJ2-1
cdr3_nt: TGCGCCACGCAACTAGCGGGGTCCCACAATGAGCAGTTCTTC
cdr3_aa: CATQLAGSHNEQFF

v_call: TRBV14
clone_size: NA
d_call: TRBD1
j_call: TRBJ2-7
cdr3_nt: TGTGCCAGCAGCCAAGCCCCCGGCAGGGGGAATCTCTACGAGCAGTACTTC
cdr3_aa: CASSQAPGRGNLYEQYF

v_call: TRBV7-2
clone_size: NA
d_call: NA
j_call: TRBJ1-2
cdr3_nt: TGTGCCAGCAGCGAAGACGGGAACTATGGCTACACCTTC
cdr3_aa: CASSEDGNYGYTF

v_call: TRBV7-2
clone_size: once
d_call: TRBD1
j_call: TRBJ1-2
cdr3_nt: TGTGCCAGCAGCTTAGCGACAGGGGGAGAGTTGTATGGCTACACCTTC
cdr3_aa: CASSLATGGELYGYTF

v_call: TRBV5-1
clone_size: NA
d_call: TRBD1
j_call: TRBJ2-6
cdr3_nt: TGCGCCAGCAGCGGGACAGGGGGCTTTGGGGCCAACGTCCTGACTTTC
cdr3_aa: CASSGTGGFGANVLTF

v_call: TRBV5-4
clone_size: NA
d_call: NA
j_call: TRBJ1-2
cdr3_nt: TGTGCCAGCAGGGGCGGGGGGGGCGACGGCTACACCTTC
cdr3_aa: CASRGGGGDGYTF

v_call: TRBV7-8
clone_size: NA
d_call: NA
j_call: TRBJ1-5
cdr3_nt: TGTGCCAGCAGCCCCACGGGGATCAATCAGCCCCAGCATTTT
cdr3_aa: CASSPTGINQPQHF

v_call: TRBV18
clone_size: once
d_call: TRBD1
j_call: TRBJ2-1
cdr3_nt: TGTGCCAGCTCATCCCAGGGGGCTAGCTCCTACAATGAGCAGTTCTTC
cdr3_aa: CASSSQGASSYNEQFF

v_call: TRBV29-1
clone_size: NA
d_call: NA
j_call: TRBJ1-2
cdr3_nt: TGCAGCGTTGAAGCACAGGTCGTGGGCTACACCTTC
cdr3_aa: CSVEAQVVGYTF

v_call: TRBV7-2
clone_size: NA
d_call: TRBD2
j_call: TRBJ2-7
cdr3_nt: TGTGCCAGCAGCTTCCTGACTAGCGGGAGCCACGAGCAGTACTTC
cdr3_aa: CASSFLTSGSHEQYF

v_call: TRBV7-9
clone_size: NA
d_call: TRBD1
j_call: TRBJ2-7
cdr3_nt: TGTGCCAGCAGCTCCACGGGGCAGGGGGTCTACGAGCAGTACTTC
cdr3_aa: CASSSTGQGVYEQYF

v_call: TRBV6-1
clone_size: NA
d_call: TRBD1
j_call: TRBJ2-5
cdr3_nt: TGTGCCAGCAGCTCCGGGACAGGGCTAGAAGAGACCCAGTACTTC
cdr3_aa: CASSSGTGLEETQYF

v_call: TRBV4-3
clone_size: NA
d_call: NA
j_call: TRBJ1-2
cdr3_nt: TGCGCCAGCAGCCTAGAGAGGGCTAACTATGGCTACACCTTC
cdr3_aa: CASSLERANYGYTF

v_call: TRBV18
clone_size: NA
d_call: TRBD1
j_call: TRBJ1-2
cdr3_nt: TGTGCCAGCTCGCCGTACGGACAGGGGACCTTGGGCTATGGCTACACCTTC
cdr3_aa: CASSPYGQGTLGYGYTF

v_call: TRBV4-3
clone_size: NA
d_call: NA
j_call: TRBJ2-2
cdr3_nt: TGCGCCAGCAGCCAAACGGACATCAGCACCGGGGAGCTGTTTTTT
cdr3_aa: CASSQTDISTGELFF

v_call: TRBV7-2
clone_size: NA
d_call: NA
j_call: TRBJ1-4
cdr3_nt: TGTGCCAGCAGCTTAGTCGCCGGGTTCAATGAAAAACTGTTTTTT
cdr3_aa: CASSLVAGFNEKLFF

v_call: TRBV28
clone_size: NA
d_call: TRBD1
j_call: TRBJ1-4
cdr3_nt: TGTGCCAGCGGACAGGGGAAAGAAAAACTGTTTTTT
cdr3_aa: CASGQGKEKLFF

v_call: TRBV5-1
clone_size: NA
d_call: NA
j_call: TRBJ2-7
cdr3_nt: TGCGCCAGCAGCTTTGGAGGTTACGAGCAGTACTTC
cdr3_aa: CASSFGGYEQYF

v_call: TRBV30
clone_size: NA
d_call: NA
j_call: TRBJ1-5
cdr3_nt: TGTGCCTGGAGTGCCTACGCGGCCCATTTCAACCCGAGAAGCAATCAGCCCCAGCATTTT
cdr3_aa: CAWSAYAAHFNPRSNQPQHF

v_call: TRBV19
clone_size: NA
d_call: NA
j_call: TRBJ2-7
cdr3_nt: TGTGCCAGTAGTATAGCCAGGGCCTACGAGCAGTACTTC
cdr3_aa: CASSIARAYEQYF

v_call: TRBV5-4
clone_size: NA
d_call: TRBD2
j_call: TRBJ2-7
cdr3_nt: TGTGCCAGCAGCTTGGGGCTAGCGGGAGTGAACTACGAGCAGTACTTC
cdr3_aa: CASSLGLAGVNYEQYF

v_call: TRBV7-2
clone_size: few
d_call: NA
j_call: TRBJ1-5
cdr3_nt: TGTGCCAGCAGCCCCCAGACAGGCCTCAATCAGCCCCAGCATTTT
cdr3_aa: CASSPQTGLNQPQHF

v_call: TRBV7-9
clone_size: NA
d_call: NA
j_call: TRBJ1-5
cdr3_nt: TGTGCCAGCAGCTTAGGCGGGGCCGGTCAGCCCCAGCATTTT
cdr3_aa: CASSLGGAGQPQHF

v_call: TRBV12-5
clone_size: NA
d_call: NA
j_call: TRBJ1-6
cdr3_nt: TGTGCTAGTGGTCTTCGGATCGGGAGCTCCTATAATTCACCCCTCCACTTT
cdr3_aa: CASGLRIGSSYNSPLHF

v_call: TRBV7-2
clone_size: NA
d_call: TRBD2
j_call: TRBJ2-1
cdr3_nt: TGTGCCAGCAGCAAGCCTCTAGCGGGAAGGCTGTATGGTGAGCAGTTCTTC
cdr3_aa: CASSKPLAGRLYGEQFF

v_call: TRBV15
clone_size: few
d_call: NA
j_call: TRBJ2-5
cdr3_nt: TGTGCCACCAGCAGAGCGGAGCAAGAGACCCAGTACTTC
cdr3_aa: CATSRAEQETQYF

v_call: TRBV4-2
clone_size: NA
d_call: TRBD2
j_call: TRBJ2-7
cdr3_nt: TGTGCCAGCAGCCCAAAAGGACTAGCGGGAGGGTCCACCTACGAGCAGTACTTC
cdr3_aa: CASSPKGLAGGSTYEQYF

v_call: TRBV2
clone_size: once
d_call: TRBD1
j_call: TRBJ1-1
cdr3_nt: TGTGCCAGCAGTGATAGGCAGGGGGCGGGGCGGAACACTGAAGCTTTCTTT
cdr3_aa: CASSDRQGAGRNTEAFF